The 31 T cell receptor beta chains given below trace back to one sample, sequenced in a study of T cell responses to AZD1222 COVID-19 vaccine. Profiled with immunoSEQ multiplex PCR; TCRdb holds only in-frame clones, not every one. The sample comprises 120,000 to 150,000 clones, 82% of which are singletons, and about 3.8% rests with the top ten. The sample was peripheral blood, taken on day 0 of MenACWY control vaccination. The receptors originated from an adult in good health.

The chain uses TRBV24-1 and TRBJ1-2, with D unresolved. The CDR3 totals 12 residues. V was trimmed by 4 bases and J by 1 base, leaving 3 bases between them. Germline V gene sequence: CDR1 KGHDR, CDR2 SFDVKD. This CDR3 reads CATSEFNYGYTF. The CDR3, as DNA: TGTGCCACCAGTGAATTTAACTATGGCTACACCTTC.

There are a few counts of this clone. V gene TRBV10-3 combines with J gene TRBJ1-2, with unresolved D. V was cut by 2 bases and J by 2 bases, with 18 bases left in between. The CDR3 contains 17 residues. Germline V gives CDR1 ENHRY, CDR2 SYGVKD. Here the CDR3 reads CAISEEIGLLPNYGYTF. CDR3 in DNA: TGTGCCATCAGTGAGGAAATCGGACTGCTTCCCAACTATGGCTACACCTTC.

The V call is TRBV19, the J call TRBJ2-2; D possibly uses TRBD1 or TRBD2 (5 bases each). The CDR3 contains 15 residues. Trimming took 6 bases from V and 3 from J, leaving 14 bases between them. Germline lookup yields CDR1 LNHDA and CDR2 SQIVND (reference sequence). In DNA form, the CDR3 reads TGTGCCAGTAGATCGAGGGAAGGGGACACCGGGGAGCTGTTTTTT. It codes for CASRSREGDTGELFF.

The genes are TRBV20-1 and TRBJ2-7; weak D call: TRBD1 (5 bases). Trimming removed 3 bases from V and 3 bases from J, with 12 bases in between. Germline CDR1 DFQATT, CDR2 SNEGSKA (reference sequence). This CDR3 has 13 residues. The CDR3 DNA follows: TGCAGTGCTAGTTCAGGGTTTTACTACGAGCAGTACTTC. Its translation is CSASSGFYYEQYF.

This clone has just a few counts. The chain uses TRBV5-1 and TRBJ1-1, with D perhaps TRBD1 (5 bases). The CDR3 is made up of 15 amino acids. Germline V CDR1 and CDR2: SGHRS, YFSETQ. The germline V and J ends were trimmed by 4 bases and 4 bases, with 17 bases remaining between them. CDR3 amino acids: CASSPETASSTEAFF. The DNA for the CDR3 is TGCGCCAGCAGCCCCGAGACAGCCAGTTCCACTGAAGCTTTCTTT.

The V and J genes are TRBV28 and TRBJ1-5; D is possibly TRBD1 (5 bases). The germline V and J ends were trimmed by 10 bases and 5 bases, with 9 bases remaining between them. Germline lookup yields CDR1 MDHEN and CDR2 SYDVKM. The CDR3 loop spans 11 amino acids. The CDR3: CATRGDQPQHF. DNA of the CDR3: TGTGCCACCCGGGGGGATCAGCCCCAGCATTTT.

The rearrangement uses TRBV9 and TRBJ2-3; tentatively, D is TRBD2 (6 bases). Germline V gene sequence: CDR1 SGDLS, CDR2 YYNGEE. The CDR3 contains 14 residues. V gave up 2 bases and J gave up 2 bases, with 9 bases separating them. CDR3 residues: CASSVGTYTDTQYF. In DNA form, the CDR3 reads TGTGCCAGCAGCGTCGGGACTTACACAGATACGCAGTATTTT.

The V gene is TRBV14, the J gene TRBJ2-1; D ambiguous. This CDR3 has 13 residues. V lost 4 bases, J lost 15 bases, and 19 bases lay in between. The germline gives CDR1 SGHDN, CDR2 FVKESK. This chain's CDR3 is CASSRAGSSYGFF. DNA of the CDR3: TGTGCCAGCAGCCGGGCCGGGTCCTCATATGGGTTCTTC.

This clone was seen a few times. The chain is built from TRBV4-1 and TRBJ2-7, with a weak D call TRBD1 (5 bases). Trimming took off 4 bases at V and 6 bases at J, with 16 bases between the two ends. Germline V gene sequence: CDR1 MGHRA, CDR2 YSYEKL. The CDR3 contains 14 residues. The CDR3 DNA is TGCGCCAGCAGCCTTCAAGCAGGGCCCGCCGAGCAGTACTTC. Its translation is CASSLQAGPAEQYF.

The V and J genes are TRBV28 and TRBJ2-2; TRBD1 aligns across 7 bases. This CDR3 is built from 14 residues. CDR1 MDHEN and CDR2 SYDVKM come from the germline V gene. With 10 bases clipped from V and 1 base from J, the junction kept 6 bases outside the gene matches. The CDR3 loop is CATRGSLNTGELFF. The DNA for the CDR3 is TGTGCCACCAGGGGGAGTCTGAACACCGGGGAGCTGTTTTTT.

The genes are TRBV6-2 or TRBV6-3 and TRBJ2-1; D might be TRBD1 (5 bases). The CDR3 is made up of 14 amino acids. Germline values: CDR1 MNHEY, CDR2 SVGEGT. V lost 2 bases to trimming and J lost 7 bases, with 12 bases between them. The CDR3 nucleotides read TGTGCCAGCAGTTACGGTTTTCCAGGGAATGAGCAGTTCTTC. Amino acid sequence: CASSYGFPGNEQFF.

The chain uses TRBV3-1 (or the pseudogene TRBV3-2) and TRBJ1-2; maybe TRBD1 (6 bases). In germline, CDR1 is LGHDT, CDR2 YNNKEL (reference sequence). This CDR3 region has 14 residues. The ends were cut back, 0 bases at V and 4 bases at J, with 9 bases in the middle. This CDR3 reads CASSQDYRAYGYTF. For the CDR3, the DNA is TGTGCCAGCAGCCAAGATTACAGGGCCTATGGCTACACCTTC.

The genes are TRBV18 and TRBJ1-4; D might be TRBD1 (5 bases). Per the germline V gene, CDR1 is KGHSH and CDR2 is LQKENI. This CDR3 is 14 amino acids long. The ends were cut back, 4 bases at V and 2 bases at J, with 8 bases in the middle. CDR3 sequence: CASSLTETNEKLFF. The CDR3, as DNA: TGTGCCAGCTCACTGACAGAGACTAATGAAAAACTGTTTTTT.

The rearrangement links TRBV18 to TRBJ2-5; possibly TRBD2 for D (6 bases). With 3 bases removed from V and 6 bases from J, the gap between germline ends came to 20 bases. Germline values: CDR1 KGHSH, CDR2 LQKENI. CDR3 length: 16 residues. CDR3 in amino acids: CASSPPVLTGGKTQYF. Written as DNA, the CDR3 is TGTGCCAGCTCACCTCCGGTGCTCACAGGAGGGAAGACCCAGTACTTC.

The chain recombines TRBV5-5 with TRBJ1-6; 10 bases align to TRBD1. V shed 3 bases and J 7 bases; nucleotides not matched to a gene: 4. This CDR3 comprises 15 residues. Germline loops: CDR1 SGHKS, CDR2 YYEKEE (reference sequence). The CDR3 here is CASSSGTGVNSPLHF. CDR3 nucleotides: TGTGCCAGCAGCTCCGGGACAGGGGTAAATTCACCCCTCCACTTT.

This chain uses TRBV5-1 with TRBJ2-2; 10 bases agree with TRBD2. The CDR3 runs to 15 residues. The trim removed 5 bases at V and 1 base at J, leaving 2 bases unmatched. Germline loops: CDR1 SGHRS, CDR2 YFSETQ. The CDR3 is CASRSSGGNTGELFF. The CDR3 coding sequence is TGCGCCAGCAGGTCTAGCGGGGGGAACACCGGGGAGCTGTTTTTT.

Worth noting for this clone: The junction departs from germline at one end; a sequencing error may be responsible. This chain connects TRBV18 to TRBJ2-3; D call uncertain. The CDR3 is made up of 12 amino acids. Germline-derived CDR1 and CDR2 are KGHSH and LQKENI. The CDR3 DNA is TGTGCCAGCTCTCCACGGACAGATACGCAGTATTTT. Protein product: CASSPRTDTQYF.

The chain has TRBV4-1 and TRBJ1-6, with 11 bases identical to TRBD1. V gave up 1 base and J gave up 10 bases; unmatched junction bases: 12. The CDR3 spans 18 residues. Looked up from germline, CDR1 is MGHRA and CDR2 is YSYEKL. The CDR3 nucleotides are TGCGCCAGCAGCCAAGCCCCGACGGGACAGGGGGTAAGATCACCCCTCCACTTT. Translation gives CASSQAPTGQGVRSPLHF.

The rearrangement links TRBV7-9 to TRBJ1-4; possible D gene TRBD1, 5 bases. V was cut by 5 bases and J by 2 bases, with 12 bases left in between. This CDR3 is 15 amino acids long. Looked up from germline, CDR1 is SEHNR and CDR2 is FQNEAQ (reference sequence). The CDR3 nucleotides are TGTGCCAGCAGCCCTAGAGGGGCGACTAATGAAAAACTGTTTTTT. The encoded protein is CASSPRGATNEKLFF.

The V call is TRBV5-1, the J call TRBJ2-6; no definite D call. The CDR3 totals 17 residues. Trimming took 2 bases from V and 2 from J, leaving 14 bases between them. Per the germline V gene, CDR1 is SGHRS and CDR2 is YFSETQ. This chain's CDR3 is CASSLRVLSAGANVLTF. The CDR3 bases are TGCGCCAGCAGCTTAAGGGTCTTATCTGCTGGGGCCAACGTCCTGACTTTC.

The CDR3 DNA follows: TGCGCCAGCAGCCCAAGACTAGCGGGGGGTTCCATCTACGAGCAGTACTTC. It codes for CASSPRLAGGSIYEQYF. The chain combines TRBV5-1 with TRBJ2-7, with TRBD2 matching over 13 bases. Germline loops: CDR1 SGHRS, CDR2 YFSETQ. Trimming took 4 bases from V and 3 from J; bases not matched to a gene: 10. CDR3 length: 17 amino acids.

The chain carries TRBV5-5 and TRBJ2-5, with D unclear. Trimming stripped 2 bases from V and 2 bases from J, with 7 bases between. Germline V gene data show CDR1 as SGHKS and CDR2 as YYEKEE (reference sequence). CDR3 length: 13 residues. The CDR3 sequence is CASSFEEQETQYF. The CDR3 region has the DNA TGTGCCAGCAGCTTCGAGGAGCAAGAGACCCAGTACTTC.

The rearrangement joins TRBV5-8 to TRBJ1-5, with D unclear. V lost 5 bases and J 7 bases, leaving 10 bases between the germline ends. Germline V gives CDR1 SGHTS, CDR2 YDEGEE. The CDR3 spans 12 residues. In DNA form, the CDR3 reads TGTGCCAGCAGTTGGGGTGTACAGCCCCAGCATTTT. It is translated as CASSWGVQPQHF. Full variable domain (outside the CDR3, taken from reference TRBV5-8 and TRBJ1-5): EAGVTQSPTHLIKTRGQQATLRCSPISGHTSVYWYQQALGLGLQFLLWYDEGEERNRGNFPPRFSGRQFPNYSSELNVNALELEDSALYLCASSWGVQPQHFGDGTRLSIL.

The J gene is TRBJ2-5, the V gene TRBV2; 9 nucleotides line up with TRBD1. The junction had 10 bases not matched to a gene; V was cut back by 7 bases and J by 7 bases. Germline assignment: CDR1 SNHLY and CDR2 FYNNEI. The CDR3 totals 14 residues. The CDR3 coding sequence is TGTGCCAGCACACGGATGGGACAGGGTGGGACCCAGTACTTC. This codes for CASTRMGQGGTQYF. Complete variable domain (other parts from reference TRBV2 and TRBJ2-5): EPEVTQTPSHQVTQMGQEVILRCVPISNHLYFYWYRQILGQKVEFLVSFYNNEISEKSEIFDDQFSVERPDGSNFTLKIRSTKLEDSAMYFCASTRMGQGGTQYFGPGTRLLVL.

The chain recombines TRBV4-1 with TRBJ1-1; no reliable D call. Germline loops: CDR1 MGHRA, CDR2 YSYEKL. V lost 0 bases and J lost 11, with 19 bases in between. This CDR3 spans 15 amino acids. CDR3 DNA: TGCGCCAGCAGCCAAGATGACCGGCTACGGGTGGGGGCTTTCTTT. Translation: CASSQDDRLRVGAFF.

The DNA for the CDR3 is TGTGCCAGCAGCCAAGGGGGCTCCTACGAGCAGTACTTC. Translating gives CASSQGGSYEQYF. V and J are TRBV4-2 and TRBJ2-7; D is undetermined. This CDR3 is 13 amino acids long. Trimming pared 1 base from V and 0 bases from J, leaving 4 bases between. CDR1 is LGHNA, CDR2 YNFKEQ, per germline.

The chain employs TRBV7-9 and TRBJ1-6, with 9 bases matching TRBD1. The CDR3 contains 18 residues. The V gene end was trimmed by 5 bases and the J gene end by 7 bases; junction bases not matched to a gene: 15. The germline gives CDR1 SEHNR, CDR2 FQNEAQ (reference sequence). This CDR3 is CASSPADRGRMGNSPLHF. CDR3 sequence (DNA): TGTGCCAGCAGCCCCGCGGACAGGGGAAGGATGGGAAATTCACCCCTCCACTTT.

The chain carries TRBV5-1 and TRBJ2-2, with 10 bases that match TRBD2. V shed 4 bases and J 1 base; nucleotides not matched to a gene: 4. CDR1 and CDR2 from the germline V gene are SGHRS and YFSETQ. The length of the CDR3 is 16 residues. CDR3 bases: TGCGCCAGCAGCGTTGTAGCGGGGGGGAACACCGGGGAGCTGTTTTTT. It specifies CASSVVAGGNTGELFF.

The chain couples TRBV5-1 to TRBJ2-1; unclear D gene. Trimming shortened V by 6 bases and J by 0 bases, and 7 bases separated the two germline ends. CDR1 is SGHRS and CDR2 is YFSETQ in the germline V gene. The CDR3 runs to 13 residues. The CDR3 nucleotides are TGCGCCAGCACGGAGAGCTCCTACAATGAGCAGTTCTTC. Translating gives CASTESSYNEQFF. Together with reference TRBV5-1 and TRBJ2-1, the CDR3 gives the full variable domain: KAGVTQTPRYLIKTRGQQVTLSCSPISGHRSVSWYQQTPGQGLQFLFEYFSETQRNKGNFPGRFSGRQFSNSRSEMNVSTLELGDSALYLCASTESSYNEQFFGPGTRLTVL.

The CDR3 here is CASSYSDQPQHF. In DNA, the CDR3 is TGTGCCAGCAGTTACTCGGATCAGCCCCAGCATTTT. The chain employs TRBV6-7 and TRBJ1-5; D ambiguous. TRBV6-7 falls under the ORF class, with uncertain function. The CDR3 covers 12 residues. V shed 0 bases and J shed 5 bases, with 2 bases lying between them.

The rearrangement joins TRBV19 to TRBJ2-3; D unclear. Germline CDR1 is LNHDA and CDR2 is SQIVND (reference sequence). The CDR3 sequence is 15 residues long. V shed 1 base and J shed 2 bases, with 10 bases lying between them. The CDR3 DNA is TGTGCCAGTAGTATAGTTGGTGGCTACACAGATACGCAGTATTTT. Amino acids: CASSIVGGYTDTQYF.